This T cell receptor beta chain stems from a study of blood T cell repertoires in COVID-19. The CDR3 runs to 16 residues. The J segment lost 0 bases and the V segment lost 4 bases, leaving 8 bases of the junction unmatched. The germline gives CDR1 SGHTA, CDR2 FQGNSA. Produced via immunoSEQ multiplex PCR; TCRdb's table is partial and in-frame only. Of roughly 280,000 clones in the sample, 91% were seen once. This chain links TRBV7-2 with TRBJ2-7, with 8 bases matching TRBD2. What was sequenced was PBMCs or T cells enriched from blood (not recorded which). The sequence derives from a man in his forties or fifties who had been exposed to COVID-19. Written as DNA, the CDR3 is TGTGCCAGCAGCTCGGTCGGGGGGACTAGCTCCTACGAGCAGTACTTC. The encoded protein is CASSSVGGTSSYEQYF.